These 3 T cell receptor beta chains were sequenced from one sample in a study of response to subunit inactivated influenza vaccine. TCRdb re-derived calls from the RT-PCR reads in MiXCR, one entry per CDR3 protein. Among some 800,000 distinct CDR3 sequences, 21% were seen once, and the ten largest hold roughly 10%. The sample consisted of PBMCs from blood, taken 5 to 6 days after vaccination. The receptor set was obtained from a man over 45 who received an inactivated influenza vaccine.

This clonotype was observed a few times. V is TRBV20-1 and J is TRBJ1-2; no firm D call. The CDR3 is 14 residues long. Germline assignment: CDR1 DFQATT and CDR2 SNEGSKA (reference sequence). V was cut by 2 bases and J by 2 bases, with 12 bases left in between. CDR3 protein: CSARSNVQNYGYTF. In DNA, the CDR3 is TGCAGTGCTAGATCCAACGTCCAAAACTATGGCTACACCTTC.

V gene TRBV10-2 combines with J gene TRBJ2-7, with 10 bases matching TRBD1. Looked up from germline, CDR1 is WSHSY and CDR2 is SAAADI. Trimming took 7 bases from V and 7 from J; bases not matched to a gene: 16. The CDR3 has 16 residues. As DNA, the CDR3 is TGCGCCAGCACCTTTCCTTACGGGACAGGGGCTCGGGAGCAGTACTTC. It codes for CASTFPYGTGAREQYF.

On this clonotype itself: At one boundary the junction diverges from the germline segment, which might be a read error. The chain is built from TRBV7-7 and TRBJ2-2, with D possibly called TRBD1 or TRBD2 (6 bases each). CDR3 length: 15 amino acids. Germline V lookup: CDR1 SSHAT, CDR2 FNYEAQ (reference sequence). Here the CDR3 DNA reads TGTGCTAGCAGCTTGGGGGGCCGGGACACCGGGGAGCTGTTTTTT. It codes for CASSLGGRDTGELFF.